This T cell receptor (beta chain) is drawn from a study of blood T cell repertoires in COVID-19. Study as a whole: The samples span acute and convalescent COVID-19 from the United States, Italy and Spain. From T cells, B-cell-depleted T cells, or PBMCs came the material, which was cDNA or gDNA.

In the authors' workflow: Amplification from reference gene primers served as the basis for estimated nucleated cell counts. Profiled with immunoSEQ multiplex PCR; TCRdb holds only in-frame clones, not every one. The DNA gave D and trimming, while V, J and clone size come from that table. This repertoire shows about 160,000 clones, 75% to 90% found once; its top ten account for roughly 9%. This CDR3 is 16 amino acids long. Germline values: CDR1 SGHTA, CDR2 FQGTGA. V lost 5 bases to trimming and J lost 4 bases, with 17 bases between them. The clonotype originates from a woman aged 80 or over with active or convalescent COVID-19. Sequenced: peripheral blood. This chain joins TRBV7-3 and TRBJ2-2; a possible D gene is TRBD2 (5 bases). The CDR3: CASSRGSSWGTGELFF. The CDR3 DNA reads TGTGCCAGCAGCCGGGGATCCAGCTGGGGCACCGGGGAGCTGTTTTTT.